Listed below are T cell receptor beta chains from one sample, sequenced in a study of CD8+CD57+ T cells in acquired aplastic anemia. TCRdb re-called the reads through MiXCR, storing one row per CDR3 protein. The sample records about 190,000 distinct CDR3 sequences, around half being singletons. The sample comprised sorted CD4+, CD8+, or CD8+CD57+ T cells (not recorded which) from PBMCs. The receptors were gathered from a human donor in good health, serving as a control. Each CDR3 is given with its conserved first and last residue. D genes are given only for firm matches. Clone size is shown for a subset of rows, as once, few, many or a class of expanded clone.

d_call	clone_size	v_call	j_call	cdr3_aa	cdr3_nt
-	many	TRBV11-2	TRBJ1-1	CASSLIFSLEGTEAFF	TGTGCCAGCAGCTTAATTTTCTCCTTGGAGGGCACTGAAGCTTTCTTT
TRBD1	-	TRBV15	TRBJ2-1	CATSRGQGSHNEQFF	TGTGCCACCAGCAGAGGACAGGGTTCCCACAATGAGCAGTTCTTC
-	-	TRBV5-4	TRBJ2-1	CASSAGQLSYEQFF	TGTGCCAGCAGCGCGGGACAGCTCTCCTACGAGCAGTTCTTC
-	-	TRBV20-1	TRBJ1-6	CSASRADNSPLHF	TGCAGTGCTAGCCGGGCAGATAATTCACCCCTCCACTTT
TRBD1	-	TRBV2	TRBJ1-4	CASSKGQGTERKLFF	TGTGCCAGCAGTAAAGGACAGGGTACGGAGAGGAAACTGTTTTTT
-	once	TRBV12-3/TRBV12-4	TRBJ1-1	CASTVSAYSEAFF	TGTGCCAGCACCGTCTCTGCCTACTCTGAAGCTTTCTTT
TRBD1	-	TRBV5-6	TRBJ1-5	CASSLGQGFNQPQHF	TGTGCCAGCAGCCTGGGACAGGGATTTAATCAGCCCCAGCATTTT
-	many	TRBV14	TRBJ2-7	CASSQQIGSYEQYF	TGTGCCAGCAGCCAACAGATAGGTTCCTACGAGCAGTACTTC
-	-	TRBV25-1	TRBJ1-6	CASSELGSRPLHF	TGTGCCAGCAGTGAATTGGGGTCCAGGCCCCTCCACTTT
-	-	TRBV5-5	TRBJ1-5	CASSPGYSNQPQHF	TGTGCCAGCAGCCCCGGGTATAGCAATCAGCCCCAGCATTTT
-	once	TRBV24-1	TRBJ1-1	CATSDSRRRNTEAFF	TGTGCCACCAGTGACAGCAGGAGACGGAACACTGAAGCTTTCTTT
-	-	TRBV6-1	TRBJ1-2	CASSELLGGKTTNCGYTF	TGTGCCAGCAGTGAATTATTGGGGGGGAAAACTACAAACTGTGGCTACACCTTC
TRBD1	many	TRBV7-2	TRBJ2-3	CASSLQGGADTQYF	TGTGCCAGCAGCCTACAGGGGGGAGCAGATACGCAGTATTTT
-	-	TRBV29-1	TRBJ1-2	CSVEDLVGYGYTF	TGCAGCGTTGAAGATCTTGTTGGTTATGGCTACACCTTC
-	-	TRBV2	TRBJ2-5	CASSHGLGQFQETQYF	TGTGCCAGCAGCCATGGACTGGGGCAGTTCCAAGAGACCCAGTACTTC
-	many	TRBV12-3/TRBV12-4	TRBJ2-5	CASSSTLGQETQYF	TGTGCCAGCAGTTCCACCTTAGGTCAAGAGACCCAGTACTTC
-	once	TRBV6-1	TRBJ1-1	CATRGEGNTEAFF	TGTGCCACCCGGGGGGAAGGGAACACTGAAGCTTTCTTT
-	many	TRBV28	TRBJ2-7	CASRLGIYEQYF	TGTGCCAGCAGATTGGGGATCTACGAGCAGTACTTC
-	-	TRBV18	TRBJ2-3	CASSPGSASDTQYF	TGTGCCAGCTCACCAGGTTCGGCCTCAGATACGCAGTATTTT
-	-	TRBV5-6	TRBJ2-5	CASSLAGQRQETQYF	TGTGCCAGCAGCTTGGCGGGGCAGCGACAAGAGACCCAGTACTTC
-	-	TRBV14	TRBJ2-4	CASSIADGVKAKNIQYF	TGTGCCAGCAGCATCGCCGACGGCGTTAAAGCCAAAAACATTCAGTACTTC
-	-	TRBV7-7	TRBJ2-5	CASSLGAQDQETQYF	TGTGCTAGCAGCTTAGGAGCTCAGGACCAAGAGACCCAGTACTTC
TRBD1	many	TRBV4-1	TRBJ2-2	CASSFWTGGDTGELFF	TGCGCCAGCAGCTTCTGGACAGGGGGGGACACCGGGGAGCTGTTTTTT
-	-	TRBV7-8	TRBJ1-1	CASSSRGEAFF	TGTGCCAGCAGCTCCAGGGGAGAAGCTTTCTTT
-	many	TRBV20-1	TRBJ1-1	CSARDVTFPEAFF	TGCAGTGCTAGAGATGTGACGTTTCCAGAAGCTTTCTTT
-	many	TRBV7-2	TRBJ1-5	CASSFFGLSNQPQHF	TGTGCCAGCAGCTTTTTCGGTCTAAGCAATCAGCCCCAGCATTTT
-	-	TRBV7-2	TRBJ2-5	CAWSVGSGGETQYF	TGTGCCTGGAGTGTAGGGTCAGGGGGGGAGACCCAGTACTTC
-	-	TRBV7-6	TRBJ1-4	CASSQANEKLFF	TGTGCCAGCAGCCAAGCGAATGAAAAACTGTTTTTT
TRBD1	-	TRBV20-1	TRBJ2-7	CSAPGQGLGEQYF	TGCAGTGCTCCGGGACAGGGACTCGGCGAGCAGTACTTC
TRBD1	many	TRBV9	TRBJ1-1	CASSATGSLDTEAFF	TGTGCCAGCAGCGCGACAGGGTCTTTAGACACTGAAGCTTTCTTT
-	-	TRBV29-1	TRBJ2-7	CSVVPVVGVGEQYF	TGCAGCGTTGTGCCCGTCGTCGGCGTGGGGGAGCAGTACTTC
-	-	TRBV2	TRBJ1-5	CASSPSEGYQPQHF	TGTGCCAGCAGTCCGTCGGAGGGTTATCAGCCCCAGCATTTT
-	many	TRBV5-1	TRBJ1-2	CASSGHDPFYGYTF	TGCGCCAGCAGCGGACACGATCCTTTCTATGGCTACACCTTC
-	many	TRBV2	TRBJ2-5	CASSHPPWVARQETQYF	TGTGCCAGCAGTCACCCTCCCTGGGTGGCACGCCAAGAGACCCAGTACTTC
TRBD1	many	TRBV28	TRBJ2-7	CASSSGTGPHEQYF	TGTGCCAGCAGTTCCGGGACAGGCCCCCACGAGCAGTACTTC
-	many	TRBV10-3	TRBJ2-2	CAIAAQRNTGELFF	TGTGCCATCGCGGCCCAGAGGAACACCGGGGAGCTGTTTTTT
TRBD1	-	TRBV25-1	TRBJ2-7	CASTSPGQGDSYEQYF	TGTGCCAGCACCTCCCCGGGACAGGGTGACTCCTACGAGCAGTACTTC
-	-	TRBV28	TRBJ2-3	CASSLLGTGTDTQYF	TGTGCCAGCAGTTTGCTGGGAACAGGGACAGATACGCAGTATTTT
-	-	TRBV20-1	TRBJ1-1	CSANLAYQENTEAFF	TGCAGTGCTAACCTAGCGTATCAAGAGAACACTGAAGCTTTCTTT
TRBD1	-	TRBV19	TRBJ1-2	CASSIVADRASGYTF	TGTGCCAGTAGTATAGTCGCGGACAGGGCGAGTGGCTACACCTTC
TRBD1	many	TRBV15	TRBJ1-5	CATSRGGQGRPQHF	TGTGCCACCAGCAGGGGGGGACAGGGCCGTCCCCAGCATTTT
-	many	TRBV14	TRBJ1-3	CASSQERGLSTIYF	TGTGCCAGCAGCCAAGAGCGGGGGTTGAGCACCATATATTTT
-	-	TRBV10-1	TRBJ1-3	CATWQEHHMF	TGCGCCACTTGGCAGGAACACCATATGTTT
TRBD1	many	TRBV6-2/TRBV6-3	TRBJ1-6	CASSLTGAVSPLHF	TGTGCCAGCAGTTTGACAGGGGCGGTTTCACCCCTCCACTTT
-	-	TRBV29-1	TRBJ2-7	CSVARDGTYEQYF	TGCAGCGTTGCGCGTGACGGGACCTACGAGCAGTACTTC
TRBD1	-	TRBV19	TRBJ2-7	CASSIRTGTGVSYEQYF	TGTGCCAGTAGTATCAGAACCGGGACAGGGGTCTCCTACGAGCAGTACTTC
TRBD1	-	TRBV10-3	TRBJ1-6	CAISESRQGTGSPLHF	TGTGCCATCAGTGAGTCTCGACAGGGGACAGGGTCGCCCCTCCACTTT
TRBD1	-	TRBV2	TRBJ2-7	CASSDRVLDGQYF	TGTGCCAGCAGCGACAGGGTACTGGACGGGCAGTACTTC
-	few	TRBV9	TRBJ1-1	CASSPGRWNTEAFF	TGTGCCAGCAGTCCGGGACGGTGGAACACTGAAGCTTTCTTT
-	-	TRBV10-3	TRBJ2-7	CAISELNNEQYF	TGTGCCATCAGTGAACTAAACAACGAGCAGTACTTC
-	-	TRBV9	TRBJ1-6	CASTGTGWVYNSPLHF	TGTGCCAGCACGGGTACAGGGTGGGTGTATAATTCACCCCTCCACTTT
TRBD1	many	TRBV5-6	TRBJ1-2	CASSLAMTGTYGYTF	TGTGCCAGCAGCTTGGCCATGACAGGGACCTATGGCTACACCTTC
-	many	TRBV5-1	TRBJ2-6	CASSLAWGGSSFFSGANVLTF	TGCGCCAGCAGCTTGGCCTGGGGTGGATCCTCATTCTTCTCTGGGGCCAACGTCCTGACTTTC
-	many	TRBV11-2	TRBJ2-3	CASSLVGGYTDTQYF	TGTGCCAGCAGCTTAGTAGGGGGGTACACAGATACGCAGTATTTT
-	many	TRBV25-1	TRBJ2-7	CASSRSGSYEQYF	TGTGCCAGCAGTAGGAGTGGCTCCTACGAGCAGTACTTC